This T cell receptor beta chain appears in the sequencing data of a study of OX40 agonist ivuxolimab in advanced cancers. Study-wide background: A partial response was reached by three patients: one with hepatocellular carcinoma and two with cutaneous melanoma. Study results and caveats: Relative to CD4+, CD8+ T cells held more expanded clones on average. CD4+ and CD8+ blood T cells expanded clonally by week 6 at 0.1 to 3.0 mg/kg.

As regards this clone: Its antigen is not identified.

Profiled with immunoSEQ multiplex PCR; TCRdb holds only in-frame clones, not every one. Of about 64,000 clones detected, around four fifths appear once; the ten largest clones hold 2% to 3%. The CDR3 sequence is 14 residues long. From germline, CDR1 is KGHSH and CDR2 LQKENI. Trimming removed 3 bases from V and 0 bases from J, with 9 bases in between. This clonotype was obtained from an adult with an advanced solid tumor such as melanoma, head and neck, liver or kidney cancer. J is TRBJ2-7 and V is TRBV18; D may correspond to TRBD1 or TRBD2 (5 bases each). The starting material was CD4+ or CD8+ T cells sorted from blood, obtained in a trial of the OX40 agonist ivuxolimab. CDR3 bases: TGTGCCAGCTCACCGAAAGGGACCTCCTACGAGCAGTACTTC. Residues: CASSPKGTSYEQYF.